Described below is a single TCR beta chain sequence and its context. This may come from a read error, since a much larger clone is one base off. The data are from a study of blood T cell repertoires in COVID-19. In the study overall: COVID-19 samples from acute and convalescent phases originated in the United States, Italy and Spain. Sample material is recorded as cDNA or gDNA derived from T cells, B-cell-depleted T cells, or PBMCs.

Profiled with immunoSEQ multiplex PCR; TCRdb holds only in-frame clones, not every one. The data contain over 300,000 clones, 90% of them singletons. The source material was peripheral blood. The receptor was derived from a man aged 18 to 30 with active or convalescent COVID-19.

CDR3 sequence: CASSDRENTEAFF. CDR3 nucleotide sequence: TGTGCCAGCAGTGACCGGGAGAACACTGAAGCTTTCTTT. The genes are TRBV6-1 and TRBJ1-1, with D unresolved. Trimming took 3 bases from V and 1 from J, leaving 6 bases between them. The germline CDR1 and CDR2 sequences are MNHNS and SASEGT. This CDR3 has 13 residues.